This TCR beta chain was found in a study of spatial heterogeneity in lung cancer. The library protocol tagged each TCR cDNA with a unique molecular identifier. Each CDR3 protein is one row after TCRdb ran MiXCR on the 5' RACE reads. The sample has 20,000 to 30,000 distinct CDR3 sequences, about 4.7% seen once. At least ten counts were recorded for this clonotype. With 2 bases clipped from V and 5 bases from J, the junction kept 1 base outside the gene matches. The CDR3 contains 15 residues. Germline V gene sequence: CDR1 MNHNY, CDR2 SVGAGI (reference sequence). This sample's time point: sample taken at primary tumor resection. The authors sequenced whole RNA from tumor, nontumor lung or frozen PBMC without sorting.

This chain connects TRBV6-6 to TRBJ2-3, with 13 bases lining up with TRBD2. The TCR comes from a male donor with early-stage non-small cell lung cancer. The sample here was PBMCs, taken at surgery. The CDR3 region has the DNA TGTGCCAGCAGTTACGGGACTAGCGGGATAGATACGCAGTATTTT. This gives the protein CASSYGTSGIDTQYF.